The sequence of this TCR beta chain was determined in a study of blood T cell repertoires in COVID-19. Study-level background: PBMCs, B-cell-depleted T cells, or T cells were the source of the cDNA or gDNA that made up the material.

The CDR3 is made up of 17 amino acids. The V gene lost 4 bases and the J gene lost 1 base, with 20 bases spanning the gap. Germline V gene lookup returns CDR1 SGHRS and CDR2 YFSETQ. Seattle-derived patients entered the study during active infection and were followed longitudinally. Method: immunoSEQ multiplex PCR; TCRdb's copy keeps in-frame clones and lacks some. The sample gives 450,000 or so clones, about nine tenths of which show up once; around 1.5% is in the top ten. The clonotype was recovered from a woman aged 40 to 49 with COVID-19, enrolled during active disease. The rearrangement links TRBV5-1 to TRBJ1-1; D may be TRBD1 (6 bases). Sequencing was done on a sample of peripheral blood. This chain's CDR3 is CASSLNPDRRANTEAFF. The CDR3 nucleotides read TGCGCCAGCAGCCTCAACCCGGACAGACGGGCGAACACTGAAGCTTTCTTT.